A selection of T cell receptor beta chains follows, all from one sample in a study of control samples from healthy donors and cancer patients. TCRdb's table, derived via immunoSEQ multiplex PCR, lists solely in-frame clones and lacks some. The repertoire has fewer than 90,000 clones, over 85% of them found once; the top ten carry 1.9%. The sequenced material came from PBMCs. All receptors come from a woman aged 55 to 70 with head and neck cancer. Each CDR3 is given with its conserved first and last residue. The D gene is left open where the match is weak. Part of the rows lack a size; the others show once, few, many or a class for expanded clones.

>TRBV3-1/TRBV3-2|.|TRBJ2-2|.
CASNAPAGELFF
TGTGCCAGCAACGCCCCTGCCGGGGAGCTGTTTTTT
>TRBV9|.|TRBJ2-1|.
CASSPRSSGYNEQFF
TGTGCCAGCAGCCCCCGCAGTAGCGGCTACAATGAGCAGTTCTTC
>TRBV4-1|.|TRBJ1-6|.
CASSQALLAGGNLAALHF
TGCGCCAGCAGTCAAGCCTTGCTTGCGGGAGGCAATTTGGCGGCCCTCCACTTT
>TRBV6-6|TRBD1|TRBJ2-7|.
CASSYTDRGPYEQYF
TGTGCCAGCAGTTACACAGACAGGGGCCCCTACGAGCAGTACTTC
>TRBV19|.|TRBJ2-7|once
CASRDPGRQLYEQYF
TGTGCCAGTAGAGACCCAGGGAGACAGCTCTACGAGCAGTACTTC
>TRBV5-4|TRBD2|TRBJ2-3|.
CASRRGGEYTDTQYF
TGTGCCAGCAGAAGGGGAGGGGAGTACACAGATACGCAGTATTTT
>TRBV7-3|.|TRBJ1-1|few
CASSPGQNTEAFF
TGTGCCAGCAGCCCGGGACAGAACACTGAAGCTTTCTTT
>TRBV19|.|TRBJ1-1|.
CASRLTGNTEAFF
TGTGCCAGTAGACTGACGGGGAACACTGAAGCTTTCTTT
>TRBV5-4|.|TRBJ1-6|.
CASSLVNSPLHF
TGTGCCAGCAGCTTAGTTAATTCACCCCTCCACTTT
>TRBV28|TRBD2|TRBJ2-1|once
CASSLAGGPSEQFF
TGTGCCAGCAGTCTAGCGGGAGGGCCTAGTGAGCAGTTCTTC
>TRBV28|.|TRBJ2-7|.
CASSLGGPYEQYF
TGTGCCAGCAGTTTGGGGGGCCCCTACGAGCAGTACTTC
>TRBV24-1|.|TRBJ2-3|.
CATSGRGSTDTQYF
TGTGCCACCAGTGGCCGGGGAAGCACAGATACGCAGTATTTT
>TRBV11-3|.|TRBJ2-3|.
CASSWTATDTQYF
TGTGCCAGCAGCTGGACAGCCACAGATACGCAGTATTTT
>TRBV19|.|TRBJ1-5|.
CASSTDRLNQPQHF
TGTGCCAGTAGTACCGACAGACTTAATCAGCCCCAGCATTTT
>TRBV12-5|.|TRBJ2-7|.
CASGLVVYEQYF
TGTGCTAGTGGTTTGGTAGTCTACGAGCAGTACTTC
>TRBV19|.|TRBJ2-7|.
CASSISPSYEQYF
TGTGCCAGTAGTATTTCACCCTCCTACGAGCAGTACTTC
>TRBV5-5|TRBD1|TRBJ1-5|.
CASSLLGGSQPQHF
TGTGCCAGCAGCTTATTAGGGGGCAGTCAGCCCCAGCATTTT
>TRBV7-9|.|TRBJ2-7|.
CASSLASEVYEQYF
TGTGCCAGCAGCTTAGCGAGCGAGGTCTACGAGCAGTACTTC
>TRBV5-4|TRBD1|TRBJ2-3|.
CASSLGTGGADTQYF
TGTGCCAGCAGCCTCGGGACAGGGGGCGCAGATACGCAGTATTTT
>TRBV10-3|TRBD1|TRBJ1-4|.
CASSGTENEKLFF
TGTGCCTCCTCCGGGACAGAGAATGAAAAACTGTTTTTT
>TRBV7-2|.|TRBJ1-1|.
CASSLFSGNTEAFF
TGTGCCAGCAGCTTATTCAGTGGAAACACTGAAGCTTTCTTT
>TRBV5-1|.|TRBJ1-4|.
CASSSIGQAEKLFF
TGCGCCAGCAGTTCAATCGGACAAGCAGAAAAACTGTTTTTT
>TRBV7-7|TRBD1|TRBJ2-5|.
CASSSNPGQLETQYF
TGTGCCAGCAGCTCCAATCCGGGACAGCTAGAGACCCAGTACTTC
>TRBV12-5|TRBD1|TRBJ2-7|.
CASGLGQGARSHEQYF
TGTGCTAGTGGTTTGGGACAGGGGGCGCGGTCTCACGAGCAGTACTTC
>TRBV5-1|TRBD1|TRBJ2-7|.
CASNRGQGTYEQYF
TGCGCCAGCAATAGGGGACAGGGGACCTACGAGCAGTACTTC
>TRBV11-2|TRBD1|TRBJ2-1|few
CASSQGQGGLHEQFF
TGTGCCAGCAGCCAGGGACAGGGGGGTCTGCATGAGCAGTTCTTC
>TRBV30|TRBD2|TRBJ2-1|once
CAWSYTLAGGHLGNEQFF
TGTGCCTGGAGCTACACCCTAGCGGGAGGGCATCTAGGGAATGAGCAGTTCTTC
>TRBV7-2|TRBD1|TRBJ2-7|medium-sized
CASSLAQTGGVEQYF
TGTGCCAGCAGCTTAGCGCAGACAGGGGGCGTCGAGCAGTACTTC
>TRBV30|.|TRBJ1-3|.
CAWNHGRDSGNTIYF
TGTGCCTGGAACCATGGTCGGGACTCTGGAAACACCATATATTTT
>TRBV7-8|TRBD1|TRBJ1-6|.
CASSFRTGRENSPLHF
TGTGCCAGCAGCTTCAGGACAGGGAGGGAGAATTCACCCCTCCACTTT
>TRBV3-1/TRBV3-2|.|TRBJ1-2|.
CASSHNTGNYGYTF
TGTGCCAGCAGCCATAATACAGGGAACTATGGCTACACCTTC
>TRBV30|.|TRBJ2-1|.
CAWSAGTNYYNEQFF
TGTGCCTGGAGTGCCGGGACCAACTACTACAATGAGCAGTTCTTC
>TRBV7-2|.|TRBJ1-2|.
CASSLEGPNYHGYTF
TGTGCCAGCAGCTTAGAGGGGCCTAACTATCATGGCTACACCTTC
>TRBV29-1|.|TRBJ2-2|.
CSALNTGELFF
TGCAGCGCCTTAAACACCGGGGAGCTGTTTTTT
>TRBV5-1|.|TRBJ1-1|.
CASSWGGEATEAFF
TGCGCCAGCAGCTGGGGGGGAGAAGCCACTGAAGCTTTCTTT
>TRBV7-8|.|TRBJ1-6|.
CASSLVWEGDSPLHF
TGTGCCAGCAGCCTAGTCTGGGAGGGGGATTCACCCCTCCACTTT
>TRBV27|.|TRBJ1-2|.
CASSLSDRSGGYTF
TGTGCCAGCAGTTTATCGGATCGGTCGGGTGGCTACACCTTC
>TRBV3-1/TRBV3-2|.|TRBJ2-7|.
CASSPWRGAGYEQYF
TGTGCCAGCAGCCCCTGGAGAGGGGCTGGTTACGAGCAGTACTTC
>TRBV23-1|.|TRBJ2-5|.
CASSQWGSQETQYF
TGCGCCAGCAGTCAATGGGGCTCCCAAGAGACCCAGTACTTC
>TRBV27|.|TRBJ1-4|.
CASSSYRDTLEKLFF
TGTGCCAGCAGTTCTTACAGGGACACTCTGGAAAAACTGTTTTTT
>TRBV28|TRBD1|TRBJ1-2|few
CASSPRPGTGRYGYTF
TGTGCCAGCAGTCCTCGGCCGGGGACAGGGCGGTATGGCTACACCTTC
>TRBV3-1/TRBV3-2|.|TRBJ1-5|.
CASSQTWTDERPQHF
TGTGCCAGCAGCCAAACCTGGACGGATGAGAGGCCCCAGCATTTT
>TRBV27|.|TRBJ1-2|.
CASRFSGFAGYGYTF
TGTGCCAGCCGTTTTTCAGGGTTTGCGGGCTATGGCTACACCTTC
>TRBV6-6|.|TRBJ2-1|.
CANGGSYNEQFF
TGTGCCAACGGAGGGAGCTACAATGAGCAGTTCTTC
>TRBV7-6|TRBD2|TRBJ2-7|once
CASSFYGTGTSAEQYF
TGTGCCAGCAGCTTCTATGGAACCGGGACTAGTGCCGAGCAGTACTTC
>TRBV4-2|TRBD1|TRBJ1-4|.
CASSQGQGETNEKLFF
TGTGCCAGCAGCCAAGGTCAGGGGGAAACTAATGAAAAACTGTTTTTT